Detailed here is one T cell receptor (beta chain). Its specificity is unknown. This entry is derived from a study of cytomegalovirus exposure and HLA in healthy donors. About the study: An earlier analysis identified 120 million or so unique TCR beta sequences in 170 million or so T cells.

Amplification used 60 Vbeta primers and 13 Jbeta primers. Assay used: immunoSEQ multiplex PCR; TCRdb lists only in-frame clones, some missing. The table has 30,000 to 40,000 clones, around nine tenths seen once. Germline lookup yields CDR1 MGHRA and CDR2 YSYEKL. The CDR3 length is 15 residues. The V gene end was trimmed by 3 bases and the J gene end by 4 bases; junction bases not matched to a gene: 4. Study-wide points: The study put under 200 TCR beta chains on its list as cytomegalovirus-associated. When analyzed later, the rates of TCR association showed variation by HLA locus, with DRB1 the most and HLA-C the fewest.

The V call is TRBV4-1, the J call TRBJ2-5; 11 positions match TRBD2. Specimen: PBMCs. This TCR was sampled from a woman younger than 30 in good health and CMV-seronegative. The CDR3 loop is CASSQGLAEVETQYF. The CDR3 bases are TGCGCCAGCAGCCAGGGACTAGCGGAAGTAGAGACCCAGTACTTC.